Each of the 14 T cell receptor beta chains below was sequenced from the same sample in a study of T-cell reconstitution after alpha-beta-depleted transplantation in children. The TCRbeta library was prepared with unique molecular identifiers. MiXCR, run by TCRdb on the PCR reads, gives a single entry per CDR3 protein. The data contain about 350,000 distinct CDR3 sequences, about 16% of them singletons. Here the sequenced sample was PBMCs, mostly from graft donor cells, taken 360 days after TCRalphabeta/CD19-depleted stem cell transplant. These receptors came from a male patient aged 2 to 10 who had a stem cell transplant for acute lymphoblastic leukemia, so the T cells may come from the graft donor.

The rearrangement links TRBV4-2 to TRBJ2-7; 14 bases map to TRBD2. After removal of 2 bases from V and 5 bases from J, the junction contained 5 bases not matched to a gene. This CDR3 has 16 amino acids. From germline, CDR1 is LGHNA and CDR2 YNFKEQ. In DNA form, the CDR3 reads TGTGCCAGCAGCCAACCCGGGACTAGCGGGAGCAACGAGCAGTACTTC. Encoded protein: CASSQPGTSGSNEQYF.

This clonotype was seen only a few times. This chain links TRBV5-5 with TRBJ2-1; TRBD2 is a possible D gene (5 bases). This CDR3 spans 14 amino acids. Trimming left V 4 bases short and J 5 bases short, with 13 bases between. Germline V lookup: CDR1 SGHKS, CDR2 YYEKEE (reference sequence). As DNA, the CDR3 is TGTGCCAGCAGCCGGCCCGAGGGTGACAATGAGCAGTTCTTC. Amino acid sequence: CASSRPEGDNEQFF.

In this sample, this clonotype turned up a few times. The chain joins TRBV13 to TRBJ2-7, with 8 nucleotides matching TRBD1. Per the germline V gene, CDR1 is PRHDT and CDR2 is FYEKMQ (reference sequence). The CDR3 contains 15 residues. V lost 2 bases to trimming and J lost 3 bases; unmatched junction nucleotides: 6. In DNA, the CDR3 is TGTGCCAGCAGCTTATTTTCGACAGGGGTCTACGAGCAGTACTTC. This gives the protein CASSLFSTGVYEQYF.

The rearrangement joins TRBV30 to TRBJ2-7; D ambiguous. The V and J ends lost 2 bases and 1 base respectively, with 6 bases between them. The CDR3 is 12 residues long. Germline V lookup: CDR1 GTSNPN, CDR2 SVGIG (reference sequence). DNA of the CDR3: TGTGCCTGGAGTCCAAGTTCCTACGAGCAGTACTTC. The encoded protein is CAWSPSSYEQYF.

This clonotype came up a few times. The J gene is TRBJ1-2, the V gene TRBV12-3 or TRBV12-4; D is undetermined. This CDR3 contains 14 residues. The V end was cut by 2 bases, the J end by 5 bases, with 12 bases between. CDR3 in amino acids: CASSLNSAGYGYTF. CDR3 DNA sequence: TGTGCCAGCAGTTTAAACAGTGCCGGGTATGGCTACACCTTC.

This clonotype was detected many times. V and J are TRBV7-8 and TRBJ2-5, with D unresolved. The CDR3 length is 15 residues. Germline CDR1 is SGHVS and CDR2 is FQNEAQ. The V gene lost 4 bases and the J gene lost 2 bases, with 14 bases spanning the gap. This CDR3 is CASSSDRTSQETQYF. The CDR3, as DNA: TGTGCCAGCAGCTCAGATAGGACGAGTCAAGAGACCCAGTACTTC.

The chain combines TRBV7-3 with TRBJ2-2, with TRBD1 matching over 9 bases. V shed 4 bases and J 5 bases; nucleotides not matched to a gene: 5. Germline lookup yields CDR1 SGHTA and CDR2 FQGTGA. The CDR3 sequence is 15 residues long. CDR3 in amino acids: CASSYRGRGTGELFF. The CDR3, as DNA: TGTGCCAGCAGCTACAGGGGGCGCGGAACCGGGGAGCTGTTTTTT.

This clonotype was detected many times. The chain recombines TRBV4-1 with TRBJ2-3; D is perhaps TRBD2 (5 bases). The CDR3 runs 17 residues. V lost 3 bases, J lost 2 bases, and 18 bases lay in between. Germline V lookup: CDR1 MGHRA, CDR2 YSYEKL. The CDR3 DNA reads TGCGCCAGCAGCCAGTTCTCGGGGTCTGTCTTCACAGATACGCAGTATTTT. Translating it yields CASSQFSGSVFTDTQYF.

This clonotype was recorded a few times. The genes are TRBV20-1 and TRBJ2-3; D uncertain. This CDR3 is built from 13 residues. Germline V gene data show CDR1 as DFQATT and CDR2 as SNEGSKA (reference sequence). Trimming took off 5 bases at V and 6 bases at J, with 15 bases between the two ends. The CDR3 DNA sequence: TGCAGTGCTTCCGGGCCCAGATCGGATACGCAGTATTTT. Translation gives CSASGPRSDTQYF.

There are a few counts of this clonotype. The V call is TRBV29-1, the J call TRBJ2-3, with 8 bases aligning to TRBD1. Germline loops: CDR1 SQVTM, CDR2 ANQGSEA. The CDR3 sequence is 13 residues long. V lost 5 bases to trimming and J lost 1 base; unmatched junction nucleotides: 2. CDR3 bases: TGCAGCGTTATACAGGGGGGCACAGATACGCAGTATTTT. Translating it yields CSVIQGGTDTQYF.

The V gene is TRBV4-1, the J gene TRBJ2-1, with D tentatively TRBD1 (5 bases). The germline CDR1 and CDR2 sequences are MGHRA and YSYEKL. This CDR3 is built from 16 residues. Trimming removed 3 bases at V and 1 base at J, with 13 bases between. The CDR3 sequence is CASSHLRVVSYNEQFF. The DNA of the CDR3 is TGCGCCAGCAGCCATCTCAGGGTAGTTTCCTACAATGAGCAGTTCTTC.

This clonotype was seen at least ten times. This rearrangement joins TRBV12-3 or TRBV12-4 to TRBJ2-3; D gene unclear. V was shortened by 3 bases and J by 2 bases, with 9 bases between the two germline ends. The CDR3 sequence is 14 residues long. DNA for the CDR3: TGTGCCAGCAGTTTCGTCCCCCTCACAGATACGCAGTATTTT. Protein: CASSFVPLTDTQYF.

This clonotype appeared many times. The rearrangement uses TRBV12-3 or TRBV12-4 and TRBJ1-4; TRBD1 matches at 9 bases. CDR3 length equals 15 residues. Trimming removed 4 bases from V and 8 bases from J; junction bases left unmatched: 8. The CDR3 DNA sequence: TGTGCCAGCAGTTCAATTACAGGGGGCGCGGAAAAACTGTTTTTT. It yields the protein CASSSITGGAEKLFF.

The table lists this clonotype with many counts. The chain carries TRBV10-3 and TRBJ2-7; D gene ambiguous. V was cut by 6 bases and J by 3 bases, with 9 bases left in between. The germline gives CDR1 ENHRY, CDR2 SYGVKD. This CDR3 is built from 12 residues. The CDR3 spells CAISPSGYEQYF. CDR3 nucleotides: TGTGCCATCAGCCCCTCCGGCTACGAGCAGTACTTC.